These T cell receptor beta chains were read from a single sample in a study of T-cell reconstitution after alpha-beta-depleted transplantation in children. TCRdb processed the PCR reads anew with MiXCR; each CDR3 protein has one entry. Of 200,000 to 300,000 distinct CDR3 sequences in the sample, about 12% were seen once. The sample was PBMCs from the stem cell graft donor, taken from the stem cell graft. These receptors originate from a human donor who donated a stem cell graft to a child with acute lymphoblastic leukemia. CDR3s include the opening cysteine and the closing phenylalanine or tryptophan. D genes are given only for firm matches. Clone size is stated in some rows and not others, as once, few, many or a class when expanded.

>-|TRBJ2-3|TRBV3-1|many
CASSQTGYTDTQYF
TGTGCCAGCAGCCAAACGGGCTATACAGATACGCAGTATTTT
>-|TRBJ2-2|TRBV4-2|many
CASSHPRDGELFF
TGTGCCAGCAGCCACCCCAGGGACGGGGAGCTGTTTTTT
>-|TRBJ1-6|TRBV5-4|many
CASSFLGSNSPLHF
TGTGCCAGCAGCTTCCTAGGGTCGAATTCACCCCTCCACTTT
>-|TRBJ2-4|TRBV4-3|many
CASSQESSGFKNIQYF
TGCGCCAGCAGCCAAGAGTCCAGTGGGTTCAAGAACATTCAGTACTTC
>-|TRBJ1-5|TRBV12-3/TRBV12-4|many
CASSLSDQPQHF
TGTGCCAGCAGTTTAAGTGATCAGCCCCAGCATTTT
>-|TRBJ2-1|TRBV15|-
CATSTADNGAGLVGNEQFF
TGTGCCACCAGCACGGCCGACAACGGGGCGGGATTGGTAGGGAATGAGCAGTTCTTC
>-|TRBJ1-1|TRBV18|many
CASSPPQMNSEAFF
TGTGCCAGCTCACCACCACAGATGAACAGTGAAGCTTTCTTT
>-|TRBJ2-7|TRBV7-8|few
CASSLDWGAYEQYF
TGTGCCAGCAGCTTAGATTGGGGGGCCTACGAGCAGTACTTC
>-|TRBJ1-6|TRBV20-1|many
CSAPLGGNSPLHF
TGCAGTGCTCCACTCGGGGGCAATTCACCCCTCCACTTT
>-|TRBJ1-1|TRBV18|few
CASSSSLDTEAFF
TGTGCCAGCTCATCCTCACTAGACACTGAAGCTTTCTTT
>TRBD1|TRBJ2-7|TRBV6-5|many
CASSYSGDRGSYEQYF
TGTGCCAGCAGTTACTCGGGGGACAGGGGCTCCTACGAGCAGTACTTC
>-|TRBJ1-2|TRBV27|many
CASSHGTDYGYTF
TGTGCCAGCAGTCACGGGACGGACTATGGCTACACCTTC
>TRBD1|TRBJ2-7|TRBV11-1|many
CASSPPSTGQAYSYEQYF
TGTGCCAGCAGCCCCCCCTCGACGGGACAGGCTTACTCCTACGAGCAGTACTTC